The 13 T cell receptor beta chains below come from one sample, sequenced in a study of cytomegalovirus exposure and HLA in healthy donors. The PCR made use of 60 Vbeta and 13 Jbeta primers. Sequencing was performed with immunoSEQ multiplex PCR; in TCRdb, only in-frame clones are kept and a portion is missing. The sample holds approximately 160,000 clones, around 85% seen once. The sequenced sample consisted of PBMCs. Receptors were obtained from a man between 45 and 60 years old in good health and CMV-seropositive.

The rearrangement links TRBV9 to TRBJ2-2; 7 bases are a match to TRBD2. J lost 1 base, V lost 0 bases, and 6 bases had no gene match. CDR1 is SGDLS and CDR2 is YYNGEE in the germline V gene. There are 17 residues in the CDR3. Written as DNA, the CDR3 is TGTGCCAGCAGCGTAGGGGGAGGGTCTCGGAACACCGGGGAGCTGTTTTTT. Its protein product is CASSVGGGSRNTGELFF.

In this sample, this clone turned up a few times. The chain combines TRBV28 with TRBJ1-1, with D possibly being TRBD1 (5 bases). The length of the CDR3 is 12 residues. The V and J ends lost 7 bases and 5 bases respectively, with 11 bases between them. The germline V gene has CDR1 MDHEN and CDR2 SYDVKM. The CDR3 reads CASNTGGTEAFF. The CDR3 DNA follows: TGTGCCAGCAATACCGGGGGAACTGAAGCTTTCTTT.

The genes are TRBV4-1 and TRBJ1-1; D gene uncertain. V was shortened by 2 bases and J by 3 bases, with 10 bases between the two germline ends. Germline loops: CDR1 MGHRA, CDR2 YSYEKL. The CDR3 spans 14 residues. This chain's CDR3 is CASSQWGVDTEAFF. In DNA, the CDR3 is TGCGCCAGCAGCCAATGGGGAGTAGACACTGAAGCTTTCTTT.

The chain couples TRBV5-4 to TRBJ2-1; TRBD2 is a possible D gene (5 bases). The CDR3 has 14 amino acids. Trimming took off 5 bases at V and 7 bases at J, with 16 bases between the two ends. Germline CDR1 is SGHNT and CDR2 is YYREEE (reference sequence). CDR3 sequence reads: CASSPPSRKNEQFF. CDR3 DNA sequence: TGTGCCAGCAGTCCCCCTAGCAGGAAGAATGAGCAGTTCTTC.

The chain employs TRBV5-4 and TRBJ2-3; D gene unclear. The germline V gene has CDR1 SGHNT and CDR2 YYREEE (reference sequence). This CDR3 contains 14 residues. Trimming pared 4 bases from V and 0 bases from J, leaving 9 bases between. The CDR3 nucleotides are TGTGCCAGCAGCCCCGACAAGAGCACAGATACGCAGTATTTT. Translation gives CASSPDKSTDTQYF.

This rearrangement joins TRBV11-2 to TRBJ1-3; D remains ambiguous. This CDR3 has 13 amino acids. The V end was cut by 6 bases, the J end by 0 bases, with 6 bases between. CDR1 SGHAT and CDR2 FQNNGV come from the germline V gene. CDR3 nucleotides: TGTGCCAGCAGGAGGGACTCTGGAAACACCATATATTTT. This encodes CASRRDSGNTIYF.

V usage is TRBV30 and J usage is TRBJ2-2; unclear D gene. This CDR3 spans 13 amino acids. Germline V gene lookup returns CDR1 GTSNPN and CDR2 SVGIG (reference sequence). Trimming stripped 2 bases from V and 6 bases from J, with 10 bases between. CDR3 loop: CAWSPQAPGELFF. The CDR3, as DNA: TGTGCCTGGAGTCCTCAGGCCCCCGGGGAGCTGTTTTTT.

The rearrangement links TRBV29-1 to TRBJ1-1, with unresolved D. The V and J ends lost 4 bases and 1 base respectively, with 7 bases between them. The CDR3 has 12 amino acids. CDR1 and CDR2 (germline): SQVTM, ANQGSEA. Written as DNA, the CDR3 is TGCAGCGTTGGGAGCGGGAACACTGAAGCTTTCTTT. Its translation is CSVGSGNTEAFF.

The rearrangement uses TRBV6-6 and TRBJ2-7; 7 bases agree with TRBD1. The CDR3 loop spans 15 amino acids. Germline V gene lookup returns CDR1 MNHNY and CDR2 SVGAGI (reference sequence). V was clipped by 6 bases and J by 6 bases; unmatched bases: 14. The CDR3 spells CASRTPRGKSAEQYF. As DNA, the CDR3 is TGTGCCAGCAGGACCCCCAGGGGGAAATCGGCCGAGCAGTACTTC.

This chain connects TRBV19 to TRBJ2-7; D remains ambiguous. The CDR3 length is 14 residues. With 3 bases removed from V and 2 bases from J, the gap between germline ends came to 11 bases. The germline V gene has CDR1 LNHDA and CDR2 SQIVND (reference sequence). In nucleotides, the CDR3 is TGTGCCAGTAGTATGCAGAACAGTCCCTACGAGCAGTACTTC. Amino acids: CASSMQNSPYEQYF.

V gene TRBV4-1 combines with J gene TRBJ2-2, with a weak D call TRBD2 (6 bases). The CDR3 is 16 amino acids. In germline, CDR1 is MGHRA, CDR2 YSYEKL. V lost 1 base, J lost 3 bases, and 12 bases lay in between. This CDR3 reads CASSQGLVHDTGELFF. The CDR3 DNA sequence: TGCGCCAGCAGCCAAGGACTAGTCCACGACACCGGGGAGCTGTTTTTT.

CDR3 residues: CASSRPGQGQYEQYF. Here the CDR3 DNA reads TGTGCCAGCAGCCGCCCTGGACAGGGGCAGTACGAGCAGTACTTC. V usage is TRBV5-6 and J usage is TRBJ2-7; 9 nucleotides match TRBD1. Trimming removed 4 bases from V and 4 bases from J; junction bases left unmatched: 9. The V gene's germline CDR1 is SGHDT and CDR2 YYEEEE. The CDR3 spans 15 residues.

The gene calls are TRBV27 and TRBJ2-2; TRBD2 might be the D (6 bases). The CDR3 consists of 15 residues. Trimming removed 3 bases at V and 3 bases at J, with 11 bases between. Germline V gene lookup returns CDR1 MNHEY and CDR2 SMNVEV (reference sequence). Here the CDR3 DNA reads TGTGCCAGCAGTTTTCGAAGGGACTACACCGGGGAGCTGTTTTTT. It translates to CASSFRRDYTGELFF.